The following is a T cell receptor beta chain sequence with its context. The sample holds a few counts of this clone. The target of this receptor is not known. Base-call qualities are not available, and no considerably larger clone is one nucleotide away. The library was generated by the immunoSEQ multiplex PCR assay. The table comes from immuneACCESS by way of TCRdb, which keeps in-frame sequences with V and J called. Part of the clones is missing from these tables; in studies checked, under half for an unresolved V gene and the rest for unknown reasons. This sample is represented by about 72,000 clones; approximately 90% of them were singletons. The ten largest clones represent about 3% of the sample. This entry comes from a study of T cells after somatic rescue of genetic block (dated by TCRdb to about 2020). For the study in its entirety: The study assessed how robust, over the long term, a T-cell system was when the system had developed through somatic rescue of a genetic block in T-cell development.

The junction shows trimming of 3 bases on V and 0 bases on J, plus 10 bases between the germline ends. Based on the germline V gene, the CDR1 and CDR2 sequences are MNHNS and SASEGT. The CDR3 runs 15 amino acids, cysteine and phenylalanine included. Only CDR3 DNA remains: 45 bases, in frame from the first base. The TCR was taken from a man aged 30 to 45. The rearranged segments are TRBV6-1 and TRBJ2-3; the D gene cannot be named for sure. Sequencing was done on a sample of peripheral blood mononuclear cells (PBMCs). DNA sequence: TGTGCCAGCAGTGACTGGACGGGCAGCACAGATACGCAGTATTTT. This gives the protein CASSDWTGSTDTQYF.